This T cell receptor beta chain appears in the sequencing data of a study of T cells in Graves' hyperthyroidism and ophthalmopathy. Amplified TCR beta CDR3 regions came from RNA transcripts. HTBI primers were used for first-round RT-PCR of the TCR CDR3. One entry per CDR3 protein, called by TCRdb with MiXCR from the multiplex PCR reads. This sample yields fewer than 750,000 distinct CDR3 sequences, of which 40% to 55% are seen a single time; around 7.7% belongs to the top ten. This clonotype was seen just once. V lost 0 bases and J lost 11, with 13 bases in between. The CDR3 spans 12 residues. Per germline, CDR1 GTSNPN and CDR2 SVGIG (reference sequence).

The source is a young woman with Graves' hyperthyroidism. Sample: peripheral blood or thyroid tissue (not recorded which). The rearrangement links TRBV30 to TRBJ1-1; D is undetermined. DNA for the CDR3: TGTGCCTGGAGTGTACCGGGAGGAAAGGCTTTCTTT. Encoded protein: CAWSVPGGKAFF.